Presented here are 26 T cell receptor beta chains from one specimen sequenced in a study of blood T cell repertoires in COVID-19 (dated by TCRdb to the early 2020s). The library relied on the immunoSEQ multiplex PCR assay. The table was pulled from immuneACCESS by TCRdb, which kept in-frame rearrangements only. Such tables lose some clones; where checked, under half of the loss comes from unresolved V genes, and the rest has no known cause. The sample data list about 230,000 clones, and around four fifths of these were observed just once. In total, the top ten clones hold about 2.5% of the sample. Sequencing input: peripheral blood. The origin of the receptors is a woman aged 70-85 years with active or convalescent COVID-19.

This chain connects TRBV2 to TRBJ2-5, with D perhaps TRBD1 (5 bases). The V end was cut by 0 bases, the J end by 2 bases, with 13 bases between. In germline, CDR1 is SNHLY, CDR2 FYNNEI. This CDR3 contains 16 residues. The chain's CDR3 is CASSEALQVQQETQYF. Here the CDR3 DNA reads TGTGCCAGCAGTGAAGCGCTACAGGTCCAACAAGAGACCCAGTACTTC.

The chain couples TRBV6-6 to TRBJ1-1, with D hard to call. The CDR3 runs to 16 residues. With 0 bases removed from V and 8 bases from J, the gap between germline ends came to 19 bases. CDR1 is MNHNY and CDR2 is SVGAGI in the germline V gene (reference sequence). CDR3 nucleotides: TGTGCCAGCAGTTACTCGAGTTCGGGAGAACGGCCGGAAGCTTTCTTT. Amino acid sequence: CASSYSSSGERPEAFF.

The chain recombines TRBV4-2 with TRBJ2-5, with 12 bases aligning to TRBD2. V shed 6 bases, J shed 2 bases, and the junction held 4 bases outside the gene matches. The germline V gene has CDR1 LGHNA and CDR2 YNFKEQ. This CDR3 has 15 amino acids. The CDR3 protein is CASRPGLAGQETQYF. The CDR3 nucleotides are TGTGCCAGCAGACCTGGACTAGCGGGGCAAGAGACCCAGTACTTC.

This clone has more than one count but fewer than ten. The CDR3 DNA follows: TGTGCCAGCAGCCTCAAACAGGGATCTAGCACAGATACGCAGTATTTT. This codes for CASSLKQGSSTDTQYF. V is TRBV5-4 and J is TRBJ2-3; D may be TRBD1 (6 bases). V gave up 4 bases and J gave up 0 bases, with 15 bases separating them. CDR3 size: 16 residues. Germline CDR1 reads SGHNT; CDR2 reads YYREEE (reference sequence).

This chain connects TRBV20-1 to TRBJ1-5; no definite D call. CDR1 and CDR2 from the germline V gene are DFQATT and SNEGSKA (reference sequence). The CDR3 extends over 15 amino acids. The germline V and J ends were trimmed by 3 bases and 1 base, with 13 bases remaining between them. CDR3 in amino acids: CSASVTGSSNQPQHF. In DNA, the CDR3 is TGCAGTGCTAGTGTTACGGGGTCGAGCAATCAGCCCCAGCATTTT.

V gene TRBV3-1 (or the pseudogene TRBV3-2) combines with J gene TRBJ2-1; D unclear. Trimming removed 0 bases at V and 2 bases at J, with 8 bases between. From germline, CDR1 is LGHDT and CDR2 YNNKEL (reference sequence). The CDR3 extends over 15 amino acids. The CDR3 region has the DNA TGTGCCAGCAGCCAAGAAAACCAGGCCTACAATGAGCAGTTCTTC. It codes for CASSQENQAYNEQFF.

Concerning this clone: One end of the junction varies from germline; a read error may be responsible. V is TRBV30 and J is TRBJ1-2; D unresolved. This CDR3 spans 12 amino acids. Germline assignment: CDR1 GTSNPN and CDR2 SVGIG (reference sequence). CDR3 amino acids: CAWSVPRQFPIF. The CDR3 DNA is TGTGCCTGGAGTGTACCCAGACAATTTCCAATATTC.

The V and J genes are TRBV6-6 and TRBJ2-2; 9 bases line up with TRBD1. The CDR3 is 16 residues long. CDR1 MNHNY and CDR2 SVGAGI come from the germline V gene (reference sequence). V gave up 7 bases and J gave up 6 bases; unmatched junction bases: 12. CDR3 region: CASTPTGGGGPGELFF. The CDR3 nucleotides read TGTGCCAGCACCCCTACAGGGGGCGGAGGGCCCGGGGAGCTGTTTTTT.

The rearrangement uses TRBV5-5 and TRBJ2-3; 8 bases match TRBD2. J gave up 4 bases and V 6 bases, and 7 bases lay outside the gene matches. Germline CDR1 is SGHKS and CDR2 is YYEKEE (reference sequence). This CDR3 has 14 amino acids. The CDR3, as DNA: TGTGCCAGCACCACGGGGCGGGGGGCAGATACGCAGTATTTT. This gives the protein CASTTGRGADTQYF.

The chain couples TRBV4-1 to TRBJ2-7, with a tentative D call TRBD1 (6 bases). The V gene's germline CDR1 is MGHRA and CDR2 YSYEKL. The germline V and J ends were trimmed by 4 bases and 4 bases, with 11 bases remaining between them. The CDR3 has 13 amino acids. CDR3 nucleotides: TGCGCCAGCAGCCTCTCAGGACAGTACGAGCAGTACTTC. This encodes CASSLSGQYEQYF.

The chain joins TRBV4-3 to TRBJ1-2, with 11 bases that match TRBD1. CDR1 and CDR2 (germline): LGHNA, YSLEER. Germline trimming cut 3 bases from V and 7 bases from J; bases unmatched to any gene: 1. This CDR3 has 13 residues. The CDR3 DNA is TGCGCCAGCAGCCAGGGACAGGGGGGTGGCTACACCTTC. Translated, it gives CASSQGQGGGYTF.

The rearrangement links TRBV7-8 to TRBJ2-4; 11 bases map to TRBD2. J lost 8 bases, V lost 3 bases, and 3 bases had no gene match. The CDR3 sequence is 14 residues long. Germline V gene lookup returns CDR1 SGHVS and CDR2 FQNEAQ. For the CDR3, the DNA is TGTGCCAGCAGCTTTCTAGCGGGGGGCGACATTCAGTACTTC. Residues: CASSFLAGGDIQYF.

The chain couples TRBV19 to TRBJ2-5, with 11 bases identical to TRBD2. The CDR3 covers 15 residues. Germline V lookup: CDR1 LNHDA, CDR2 SQIVND (reference sequence). V was clipped by 6 bases and J by 5 bases; unmatched bases: 8. The CDR3 here is CASRPLAGGGETQYF. The CDR3 DNA follows: TGTGCCAGTAGACCTCTAGCGGGGGGCGGGGAGACCCAGTACTTC.

The chain links TRBV6-5 to TRBJ2-7; 9 bases map to TRBD1. The CDR3 is made up of 14 amino acids. From germline, CDR1 is MNHEY and CDR2 SVGAGI. Trimming took 6 bases from V and 2 from J; bases not matched to a gene: 5. CDR3 nucleotides: TGTGCCAGCAGGGGGACAGGGCCCCCCTACGAGCAGTACTTC. As protein: CASRGTGPPYEQYF.

CDR3 DNA: TGTGCCAGCAGCTTAGTGGTAGCGGGGGGGCCTGCGTTCTTC. It specifies CASSLVVAGGPAFF. This chain connects TRBV7-2 to TRBJ2-1; 11 bases are a match to TRBD2. V lost 1 base, J lost 15 bases, and 8 bases stayed unmatched. This CDR3 spans 14 amino acids. Germline-derived CDR1 and CDR2 are SGHTA and FQGNSA. Using reference TRBV7-2 and TRBJ2-1 for the parts outside the CDR3, the full variable domain is GAGVSQSPSNKVTEKGKDVELRCDPISGHTALYWYRQSLGQGLEFLIYFQGNSAPDKSGLPSDRFSAERTGGSVSTLTIQRTQQEDSAVYLCASSLVVAGGPAFFGPGTRLTVL.

The V call is TRBV3-1 (or the pseudogene TRBV3-2), the J call TRBJ2-5; D is ambiguous. Germline values: CDR1 LGHDT, CDR2 YNNKEL (reference sequence). The CDR3 runs 14 residues. Trimming left V 0 bases short and J 4 bases short, with 9 bases between. The CDR3 loop is CASSQEFFLETQYF. The CDR3 nucleotides are TGTGCCAGCAGCCAAGAGTTCTTCCTAGAGACCCAGTACTTC.

This clone was observed a single time. This chain joins TRBV10-3 and TRBJ2-7, with 9 bases matching TRBD1. This CDR3 spans 14 amino acids. Trimming took 6 bases from V and 6 from J; bases not matched to a gene: 9. CDR1 is ENHRY and CDR2 is SYGVKD in the germline V gene. The CDR3 here is CAISHRGQGTEQYF. CDR3 DNA: TGTGCCATCAGCCATAGGGGACAGGGTACCGAGCAGTACTTC.

The J gene is TRBJ2-6, the V gene TRBV5-1; TRBD2 is a possible D gene (5 bases). V was clipped by 4 bases and J by 0 bases, with 14 bases between them. The germline gives CDR1 SGHRS, CDR2 YFSETQ. CDR3 length: 17 amino acids. The CDR3 loop is CASSQQRAYSGANVLTF. Written as DNA, the CDR3 is TGCGCCAGCAGCCAGCAGAGGGCTTACTCTGGGGCCAACGTCCTGACTTTC.

V usage is TRBV18 and J usage is TRBJ2-2, with D maybe TRBD1 (6 bases). Germline CDR1 and CDR2: KGHSH and LQKENI. Trimming removed 4 bases from V and 4 bases from J, with 10 bases in between. The CDR3 runs to 14 residues. The chain's CDR3 is CASSLGQSTGELFF. CDR3 nucleotide sequence: TGTGCCAGCTCACTGGGACAATCCACCGGGGAGCTGTTTTTT.

The chain couples TRBV10-1 to TRBJ2-2; 8 bases map to TRBD2. The CDR3 is 14 residues long. The ends lost 7 bases at V and 5 bases at J; junction bases unmatched: 6. CDR1 is WNHNN, CDR2 SYGVQD, per germline (reference sequence). CDR3 sequence (DNA): TGCGCCAGCACCGTAGTAGCGGGAACCGGGGAGCTGTTTTTT. It yields the protein CASTVVAGTGELFF.

V is TRBV19 and J is TRBJ2-1; 11 bases map to TRBD2. The J segment lost 4 bases and the V segment lost 7 bases, leaving 6 bases of the junction unmatched. This CDR3 contains 15 residues. Germline V lookup: CDR1 LNHDA, CDR2 SQIVND (reference sequence). The CDR3 sequence: CASTPLAGGYNEQFF. CDR3 coding DNA: TGTGCCAGTACTCCTCTAGCGGGAGGATACAATGAGCAGTTCTTC.

The CDR3 region is CASSPPGTVNTGELFF. The CDR3 DNA is TGTGCCAGCAGCCCCCCTGGGACAGTGAACACCGGGGAGCTGTTTTTT. The rearrangement joins TRBV7-3 to TRBJ2-2; 7 bases map to TRBD1. CDR1 SGHTA and CDR2 FQGTGA come from the germline V gene. The CDR3 is 16 amino acids. J was trimmed by 1 base and V by 5 bases; bases with no gene match: 7.

V is TRBV5-1 and J is TRBJ2-3, with TRBD2 as a possible D gene (7 bases). Germline assignment: CDR1 SGHRS and CDR2 YFSETQ. Trimming pared 1 base from V and 0 bases from J, leaving 12 bases between. The CDR3 has 16 residues. This CDR3 reads CASSLIGGASTDTQYF. CDR3 DNA: TGCGCCAGCAGCTTGATAGGGGGGGCTAGCACAGATACGCAGTATTTT.

This clone was detected only once. The rearrangement links TRBV18 to TRBJ2-5, with 10 bases matching TRBD2. Per the germline V gene, CDR1 is KGHSH and CDR2 is LQKENI. V lost 3 bases, J lost 1 base, and 5 bases stayed unmatched. The CDR3 consists of 16 residues. DNA of the CDR3: TGTGCCAGCTCACCCCGGACTAGCGGCCTCCAAGAGACCCAGTACTTC. It encodes CASSPRTSGLQETQYF.

The chain carries TRBV7-2 and TRBJ2-5; 7 bases are shared with TRBD1. Germline V lookup: CDR1 SGHTA, CDR2 FQGNSA. J gave up 4 bases and V 3 bases, and 8 bases lay outside the gene matches. The CDR3 is made up of 15 amino acids. Here the CDR3 DNA reads TGTGCCAGCAGCTTTCAGACAGGGTCGGGAGAGACCCAGTACTTC. Amino acid sequence: CASSFQTGSGETQYF.

The chain recombines TRBV19 with TRBJ1-3; tentatively, D is TRBD1 (5 bases). CDR1 is LNHDA and CDR2 is SQIVND in the germline V gene (reference sequence). Trimming took 5 bases from V and 1 from J, leaving 12 bases between them. CDR3 size: 15 residues. The CDR3 bases are TGTGCCAGTAGTCGTCTGACAGTATCTGGAAACACCATATATTTT. It encodes CASSRLTVSGNTIYF. Complete variable domain (other parts from reference TRBV19 and TRBJ1-3): DGGITQSPKYLFRKEGQNVTLSCEQNLNHDAMYWYRQDPGQGLRLIYYSQIVNDFQKGDIAEGYSVSREKKESFPLTVTSAQKNPTAFYLCASSRLTVSGNTIYFGEGSWLTVV.